This TCR beta chain was retrieved from a study of blood T cell repertoires in COVID-19. Study details: Donors in the United States, Italy and Spain gave samples during acute or convalescent COVID-19.

Using immunoSEQ multiplex PCR, the repertoire was profiled, and TCRdb retains in-frame clones only, with some absent. The table includes roughly 250,000 clones, around 89% detected once. Trimming stripped 9 bases from V and 0 bases from J, with 8 bases between. CDR1 LNHDA and CDR2 SQIVND come from the germline V gene (reference sequence). The CDR3 is 13 amino acids. The sample comprised PBMCs or T cells enriched from blood (not recorded which). The TCR originated in a man aged 35 to 55 who had recovered from COVID-19. The chain is built from TRBV19 and TRBJ2-2; unclear D gene. The CDR3 protein is CASFNTNTGELFF. The DNA of the CDR3 is TGTGCCAGCTTTAACACGAACACCGGGGAGCTGTTTTTT.